The clone carrying this T cell receptor (beta chain) was observed a few times. Its antigen is undetermined. The source of the sample is a study of blood T cells in healthy people across ages. Alongside a J-beta primer mix, a sample-barcoded 5' primer served in a second PCR lasting roughly 6 to 11 cycles. Each cDNA molecule was tagged by a template-switch adaptor with 12 random nucleotides. TCRdb re-called the 5' RACE reads through MiXCR, storing one row per CDR3 protein. The data show 1,500,000 or so distinct CDR3 sequences, with 35% to 45% seen just once and around 4% held by the top ten. This CDR3 contains 15 residues. Looked up from germline, CDR1 is DFQATT and CDR2 is SNEGSKA (reference sequence). Study conclusions and caveats: Diversity was estimated from one million T cells, and these estimates were considered underestimates.

The TCR comes from a woman younger than 35 in good health. This rearrangement joins TRBV20-1 to TRBJ1-6; D might be TRBD1 (6 bases). Sequenced material: blood. The CDR3 DNA is TGCAGGGCGGAAAGGGGGAGCTCCTATAATTCACCCCTCCACTTT. Translation: CRAERGSSYNSPLHF.